This T cell receptor (beta chain) stems from a study of shared T cell receptors in the human thymus. Profiling relied on immunoSEQ multiplex PCR, and the TCRdb table lists in-frame clones only, not all of them. The table shows about 730,000 clones, with roughly 85% occurring only once. This clone has a single count. The CDR3 loop spans 18 amino acids. Germline CDR1 reads SEHNR; CDR2 reads FQNEAQ (reference sequence). V was trimmed by 2 bases and J by 0 bases, leaving 19 bases between them. These data were likewise used in another study, on human thymus T cells. From that second work: Donor material was obtained from healthy Finnish infants undergoing corrective surgery for congenital heart defects. Resections obtained during corrective heart surgery supplied the thymus tissue. In thymic and blood repertoires alike, V and J usage looked biased. Related work found strong thymic repertoire overlap between unrelated individuals.

The sequence derives from a girl in the first two years of life with a congenital heart defect. Sequencing used thymocytes. The chain recombines TRBV7-9 with TRBJ2-5; D possibly corresponds to TRBD2 (6 bases). The CDR3 DNA sequence: TGTGCCAGCAGCTTAAAGGGAGGCCCGATAGCACACCAAGAGACCCAGTACTTC. It is translated as CASSLKGGPIAHQETQYF.